This T cell receptor beta chain was sequenced in a study of OX40 agonist ivuxolimab in advanced cancers. Only in-frame clones appear in the TCRdb table, and some are missing; sequencing was by immunoSEQ multiplex PCR. The sample has 50,000 to 75,000 clones, 80% to 90% seen once. V shed 1 base and J 1 base; nucleotides not matched to a gene: 7. The CDR3 spans 17 residues. The V gene's germline CDR1 is SGHDT and CDR2 YYEEEE. This TCR derives from an adult with an advanced solid tumor such as melanoma, head and neck, liver or kidney cancer. The chain has TRBV5-6 and TRBJ2-2; 7 positions match TRBD1. The sequencing used CD4+ or CD8+ T cells sorted from blood, collected in a trial of the OX40 agonist ivuxolimab. The CDR3 protein is CASSLTRTGWNTGELFF. CDR3 nucleotides: TGTGCCAGCAGCTTGACCCGGACAGGATGGAACACCGGGGAGCTGTTTTTT.